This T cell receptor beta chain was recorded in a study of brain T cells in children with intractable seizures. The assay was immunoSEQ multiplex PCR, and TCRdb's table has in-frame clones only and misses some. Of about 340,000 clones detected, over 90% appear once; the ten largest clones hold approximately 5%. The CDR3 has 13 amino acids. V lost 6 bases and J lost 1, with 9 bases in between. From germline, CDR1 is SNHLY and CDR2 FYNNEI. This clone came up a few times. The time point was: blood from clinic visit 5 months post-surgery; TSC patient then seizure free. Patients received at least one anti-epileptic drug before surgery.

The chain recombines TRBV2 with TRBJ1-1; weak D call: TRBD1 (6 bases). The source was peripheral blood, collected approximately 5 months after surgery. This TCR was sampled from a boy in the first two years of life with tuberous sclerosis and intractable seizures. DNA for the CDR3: TGTGCCAGCAGCGGACAGCGGAACACTGAAGCTTTCTTT. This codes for CASSGQRNTEAFF.